One T cell receptor (beta chain) is described in this entry. The CDR3 is 15 amino acids. Unmatched junction bases numbered 6, after V lost 6 bases and J lost 8 bases. TCR beta CDR3 amplification used RNA transcripts. First-round RT-PCR employed HTBI primers, with a second-round multiplex PCR after it. TCRdb ran MiXCR on the multiplex PCR reads and lists one entry per CDR3 protein. This table has roughly 410,000 distinct CDR3 sequences, approximately 15% appearing once. The sample belongs to a study of Graves' ophthalmopathy and Graves' hyperthyroidism. Serum thyroxine and TRAb, along with clinical symptoms, thyroid ultrasound and orbital computed tomography, were what diagnosis relied on.

This sequence was found in a woman under 30 with stable Graves' hyperthyroidism. This chain uses TRBV12-3 or TRBV12-4 with TRBJ1-6, with TRBD1 identical over 11 bases. Sequencing was performed on peripheral blood. The CDR3 DNA follows: TGTGCCAGCAGCGTCGGACAGGGGGCGCATTCACCCCTCCACTTT. It encodes CASSVGQGAHSPLHF.